This TCR beta chain was sequenced in a study of vaccination and CD4 T cells after COVID-19. Study details: Either the Pfizer-BioNTech BNT162b2 or Moderna mRNA-1273 vaccine was given as two doses.

Cultured CD4+ T-cell DNA underwent Oncomine TCR Beta short-read sequencing. TCRdb processed the PCR reads anew with MiXCR; each CDR3 protein has one entry. This table holds some 14,000 distinct CDR3 sequences, about 53% found once. CDR1 and CDR2 from the germline V gene are ENHRY and SYGVKD. V lost 1 base, J lost 8 bases, and 11 bases lay in between. CDR3 length: 13 amino acids. Findings and caveats of the study: Convalescent patients displayed a median 86.3% of reactive clones emerging only post-vaccination.

The treatment: roughly 10-day PBMC culture with coronavirus spike peptide pools or control peptides (ViraFEST assay). It was after 10 days of culture that CD4+ T cells were isolated by negative selection. Remarks on this clonotype: Its antigen is not known.

The chain uses TRBV10-3 and TRBJ1-1, with D hard to call. This clonotype originated in a human donor who had recovered from COVID-19. This specimen was CD4+ T cells from blood, cultured in vitro, taken before SARS-CoV-2 vaccination. The CDR3 is CAISEYGSREAFF. The CDR3 nucleotides read TGTGCCATCAGTGAGTACGGGTCTAGGGAAGCTTTCTTT.